These 11 T cell receptor beta chains share one sample of origin, sequenced in a study of CXCR3-negative and CXCR3-positive naive CD8 T cells. The study made its TRB cDNA libraries by 5' RACE, adding UMI labels. TCRdb reprocessed the 5' RACE reads, keeping one entry per CDR3 protein, no DNA. Its table records 100,000 or so distinct CDR3 sequences. Specimen: naive CXCR3- CD8+ T cells from blood. The subset denotes: CD45RO-CCR7+CD27+CD95- naive CD8+ T cells lacking CXCR3 (TNR3-). These receptors came from a human donor in good health. Some clones in this sample may be carry-over from other donors' samples.

The chain couples TRBV7-9 to TRBJ2-7; TCRdb designates TRBD2, a call that cannot be tested without DNA. The CDR3 has 14 amino acids. Germline values: CDR1 SEHNR, CDR2 FQNEAQ (reference sequence). The CDR3: CASSPGSGVYEQYF. The variable domain in full, with the rest retrieved from reference TRBV7-9 and TRBJ2-7, is DTGVSQNPRHKITKRGQNVTFRCDPISEHNRLYWYRQTLGQGPEFLTYFQNEAQLEKSRLLSDRFSAERPKGSFSTLEIQRTEQGDSAMYLCASSPGSGVYEQYFGPGTRLTVT.

The rearrangement joins TRBV28 to TRBJ2-7; TCRdb's D call of TRBD1 is untestable without DNA. The CDR3 extends over 15 amino acids. Germline CDR1 MDHEN, CDR2 SYDVKM. CDR3 sequence: CASSFGGPVSYEQYF.

The chain recombines TRBV12-3 or TRBV12-4 with TRBJ1-2; the D gene TCRdb calls, TRBD1, cannot be checked with no DNA. There are 15 residues in the CDR3. Here the CDR3 reads CASSSNIDRERGYTF.

V and J are TRBV4-3 and TRBJ1-1. This CDR3 has 15 amino acids. CDR1 and CDR2 (germline): LGHNA, YSLEER. The CDR3 is CASSQSPNADYGAFF.

This chain links TRBV12-3 or TRBV12-4 with TRBJ2-2; TCRdb's D gene call, TRBD1, goes unchecked for lack of DNA. The CDR3 length is 14 residues. CDR3 amino acids: CASRGDSYTGELFF.

The chain recombines TRBV19 with TRBJ2-7; there is no DNA to check the TCRdb D call of TRBD1. This CDR3 is built from 15 residues. Germline V gene lookup returns CDR1 LNHDA and CDR2 SQIVND (reference sequence). The CDR3 loop is CASSSFGTDWEEQYF. Combining the CDR3 with reference TRBV19 and TRBJ2-7 gives the whole variable domain DGGITQSPKYLFRKEGQNVTLSCEQNLNHDAMYWYRQDPGQGLRLIYYSQIVNDFQKGDIAEGYSVSREKKESFPLTVTSAQKNPTAFYLCASSSFGTDWEEQYFGPGTRLTVT.

V and J are TRBV7-8 and TRBJ2-7; TCRdb picks TRBD1, but there is no DNA to check that call. Germline V lookup: CDR1 SGHVS, CDR2 FQNEAQ. The CDR3 spans 16 residues. The CDR3 region is CASSDSRDTPSYEQYF.

The rearrangement joins TRBV7-2 to TRBJ2-5; TCRdb picks TRBD2, but there is no DNA to check that call. The CDR3 is 15 amino acids. Germline V gene sequence: CDR1 SGHTA, CDR2 FQGNSA. The CDR3 spells CASSGLAGVQETQYF.

CDR3 sequence reads: CASSPPGLGPQHF. The J gene is TRBJ1-5, the V gene TRBV7-8; the D call of TRBD1 rests on TCRdb alone, since no DNA is present to check it. The germline V gene encodes CDR1 SGHVS and CDR2 FQNEAQ. CDR3 length equals 13 residues.

This chain connects TRBV7-2 to TRBJ2-7; TCRdb names TRBD2, which stays unverified in the absence of DNA. The CDR3 contains 16 residues. Germline CDR1 and CDR2: SGHTA and FQGNSA. Here the CDR3 reads CASSLAKGLGIYEQYF.

The chain combines TRBV6-6 with TRBJ2-2. In germline, CDR1 is MNHNY, CDR2 SVGAGI (reference sequence). CDR3 length: 16 residues. The CDR3 spells CASSSEGRENTGELFF.